This TCR beta chain was documented in a study of cytomegalovirus exposure and HLA in healthy donors. PCR amplification relied on 60 Vbeta primers (plus 13 Jbeta primers). Repertoires were generated with immunoSEQ multiplex PCR, while TCRdb's copy carries only in-frame clones and drops some. The data hold 150,000 to 200,000 clones, with approximately 71% observed a single time. This clone was recorded a few times. Germline-derived CDR1 and CDR2 are GTSNPN and SVGIG (reference sequence). The CDR3 spans 13 residues. Trimming cost V 3 bases and J 6 bases; bases outside gene matches: 5. The TCR originated in a woman aged 40 to 50 in good health and CMV-seropositive. The specimen sequenced was PBMCs. The V gene is TRBV30, the J gene TRBJ2-1; 7 bases align to TRBD2. The CDR3 coding sequence is TGTGCCTGGAGCCGGGGGGAGAGCAATGAGCAGTTCTTC. Protein sequence: CAWSRGESNEQFF.